One and the same sample provided the 2 T cell receptor beta chains below, sequenced in a study of shared clonotypes between healthy human individuals. TCRdb's copy holds only in-frame clones and misses some; the assay was immunoSEQ multiplex PCR. The sample comprises approximately 2.3 million clones, just over 90% of which are singletons, and 0.3% to 0.4% rests with the top ten. The sequenced material came from naive CD4+ T cells from PBMCs. Subset reported: CD45RA+ positively selected. These TCRs come from a man younger than 35 in good health. Some clones in this sample may be carry-over from other donors' samples.

This rearrangement joins TRBV7-9 to TRBJ1-1; 7 bases align to TRBD1. This CDR3 is 14 amino acids long. CDR1 is SEHNR, CDR2 FQNEAQ, per germline (reference sequence). J lost 11 bases, V lost 1 base, and 10 bases had no gene match. CDR3 amino acids: CASSLGQGEDRAFF. The CDR3 DNA sequence: TGTGCCAGCAGCTTAGGACAGGGTGAGGATCGGGCTTTCTTT.

V usage is TRBV7-2 and J usage is TRBJ2-1; TRBD1 matches at 10 bases. The J segment lost 8 bases and the V segment lost 4 bases, leaving 5 bases of the junction unmatched. The V gene's germline CDR1 is SGHTA and CDR2 FQGNSA. The CDR3 sequence is 14 residues long. CDR3 nucleotide sequence: TGTGCCAGCAGCTCGACAGGGGGCAGGGATGAGCAGTTCTTC. Protein product: CASSSTGGRDEQFF.